The 32 T cell receptor beta chains below come from one sample, sequenced in a study of T cell responses to AZD1222 COVID-19 vaccine. Profiled with immunoSEQ multiplex PCR; TCRdb holds only in-frame clones, not every one. The sample lists nearly 95,000 clones; 85% to 90% were seen once. The sequencing here drew on peripheral blood, taken on day 0 of AZD1222 vaccination. Source of these receptors: an adult in good health.

The V call is TRBV6-2 or TRBV6-3, the J call TRBJ2-3, with D perhaps TRBD2 (6 bases). With 2 bases removed from V and 3 bases from J, the gap between germline ends came to 12 bases. The CDR3 covers 15 residues. Germline V gene data show CDR1 as MNHEY and CDR2 as SVGEGT. In DNA form, the CDR3 reads TGTGCCAGCAGTTACCGCGGGGAACCGACAGATACGCAGTATTTT. It is translated as CASSYRGEPTDTQYF.

In DNA, the CDR3 is TGTGCCAGCTCACCACCCTCGGGCGGGGGCGCCTTTGGGGAGACCCAGTACTTC. This translates into CASSPPSGGGAFGETQYF. The chain links TRBV18 to TRBJ2-5, with D possibly being TRBD2 (7 bases). Germline V lookup: CDR1 KGHSH, CDR2 LQKENI. CDR3 length: 18 amino acids. V was trimmed by 0 bases and J by 5 bases, leaving 22 bases between them.

The V gene is TRBV25-1, the J gene TRBJ2-5, with 8 bases aligning to TRBD1. The V gene's germline CDR1 is MGHDK and CDR2 SYGVNS. The CDR3 runs to 18 residues. J gave up 2 bases and V 4 bases, and 15 bases lay outside the gene matches. The CDR3, as DNA: TGTGCCAGCAGTGCCTTACAGGGGGGCAGGGGGAAACAAGAGACCCAGTACTTC. Translation: CASSALQGGRGKQETQYF.

The chain couples TRBV19 to TRBJ1-3, with 9 bases that match TRBD1. This CDR3 spans 15 amino acids. V shed 7 bases, J shed 8 bases, and the junction held 12 bases outside the gene matches. CDR1 and CDR2 (germline): LNHDA, SQIVND (reference sequence). The CDR3: CASITGTGFADTIYF. For the CDR3, the DNA is TGTGCCAGTATCACGGGGACAGGGTTCGCCGACACCATATATTTT.

In its sample, this clone was seen once. The chain is built from TRBV3-1 (or the pseudogene TRBV3-2) and TRBJ2-1; no reliable D call. Germline CDR1 LGHDT, CDR2 YNNKEL (reference sequence). The CDR3 loop spans 18 amino acids. Trimming removed 1 base from V and 0 bases from J, with 16 bases in between. In DNA, the CDR3 is TGTGCCAGCAGCCAAGCAAGTGCCTGGTTAAGCTCCTACAATGAGCAGTTCTTC. It translates to CASSQASAWLSSYNEQFF.

CDR3 in amino acids: CASRREGGNEKLFF. CDR3 coding DNA: TGTGCCAGCCGCCGTGAGGGGGGTAATGAAAAACTGTTTTTT. J is TRBJ1-4 and V is TRBV6-5; possible D gene TRBD1, 6 bases. The CDR3 extends over 14 amino acids. V dropped 8 bases and J dropped 4 bases, with 14 bases sitting between them. Germline assignment: CDR1 MNHEY and CDR2 SVGAGI.

The chain links TRBV6-5 to TRBJ2-7, with TRBD2 identical over 13 bases. CDR1 and CDR2 from the germline V gene are MNHEY and SVGAGI. Unmatched junction bases numbered 4, after V lost 4 bases and J lost 4 bases. CDR3 length equals 15 residues. CDR3 protein: CASSFTSGGEYEQYF. CDR3 nucleotide sequence: TGTGCCAGCAGTTTCACTAGCGGGGGGGAATACGAGCAGTACTTC.

V gene TRBV19 combines with J gene TRBJ1-3, with 9 bases aligning to TRBD1. Germline-derived CDR1 and CDR2 are LNHDA and SQIVND (reference sequence). This CDR3 contains 16 residues. The junction had 9 bases not matched to a gene; V was cut back by 7 bases and J by 2 bases. The CDR3 loop reads CASNDGDRVPGNTIYF. The CDR3 coding sequence is TGTGCCAGTAACGATGGGGACAGGGTTCCTGGAAACACCATATATTTT.

The chain carries TRBV2 and TRBJ1-4, with 7 bases that match TRBD1. V lost 6 bases, J lost 4 bases, and 5 bases stayed unmatched. The germline CDR1 and CDR2 sequences are SNHLY and FYNNEI. The CDR3 covers 14 residues. The CDR3 DNA is TGTGCCAGCAGGATGACAGGGTATAATGAAAAACTGTTTTTT. Its protein is CASRMTGYNEKLFF.

This rearrangement joins TRBV27 to TRBJ2-1; D not resolved. CDR3 length: 14 residues. Germline V CDR1 and CDR2: MNHEY, SMNVEV (reference sequence). Trimming stripped 2 bases from V and 7 bases from J, with 12 bases between. CDR3 DNA: TGTGCCAGCAGTTTACCCGAATTAAGGAATGAGCAGTTCTTC. Its translation: CASSLPELRNEQFF.

This chain links TRBV16 with TRBJ1-5; no firm D call. V was pared by 0 bases and J by 3 bases, with 9 bases between. The CDR3 has 15 amino acids. CDR1 is KGHSY, CDR2 FQNENV, per germline. CDR3 region: CASSQSHGNNQPQHF. The CDR3 DNA is TGTGCCAGCAGCCAATCACACGGTAACAATCAGCCCCAGCATTTT.

The rearrangement uses TRBV19 and TRBJ1-5, with 7 bases identical to TRBD1. The V segment lost 4 bases and the J segment 6 bases; nucleotides outside the gene matches: 9. The CDR3 is 15 amino acids. Germline V gives CDR1 LNHDA, CDR2 SQIVND (reference sequence). CDR3 coding DNA: TGTGCCAGTAGTAATACAGGGGAATTCAGTCAGCCCCAGCATTTT. The encoded protein is CASSNTGEFSQPQHF.

This chain uses TRBV5-1 with TRBJ2-6; the D gene is possibly TRBD1 (6 bases). Germline assignment: CDR1 SGHRS and CDR2 YFSETQ. The V end lost 4 bases, the J end lost 0 bases, and 20 bases lay between the germline ends. The CDR3 covers 19 residues. The CDR3 region is CASSPAGGRKSSGANVLTF. The CDR3 DNA reads as TGCGCCAGCAGCCCTGCTGGGGGCAGGAAGAGCTCTGGGGCCAACGTCCTGACTTTC.

This clone occurred once. The chain joins TRBV21-1 to TRBJ1-2. TRBV21-1 is classified as a pseudogene. There are 18 residues in the CDR3. Written as DNA, the CDR3 is TGTGCCAGCAGCAAACCGTGGGCAGGCGGCCCTCGGCCGTATGGCTACACCTTC. It is translated as CASSKPWAGGPRPYGYTF.

The sample holds one count of this clone. The gene calls are TRBV7-2 and TRBJ2-2, with 7 bases lining up with TRBD2. This CDR3 is 14 amino acids long. Germline CDR1 reads SGHTA; CDR2 reads FQGNSA. After removal of 6 bases from V and 5 bases from J, the junction contained 6 bases not matched to a gene. CDR3 sequence (DNA): TGTGCCAGCAGACAGACTAGCACAACCGGGGAGCTGTTTTTT. Amino acid sequence: CASRQTSTTGELFF.

The chain combines TRBV19 with TRBJ2-4; 7 nucleotides agree with TRBD2. The germline gives CDR1 LNHDA, CDR2 SQIVND (reference sequence). Germline trimming cut 2 bases from V and 6 bases from J; bases unmatched to any gene: 4. The CDR3 consists of 14 residues. The CDR3 reads CASSIQGGGNIQYF. CDR3 coding DNA: TGTGCCAGTAGTATACAGGGCGGGGGAAACATTCAGTACTTC.

There are a few counts of this clone. This chain joins TRBV19 and TRBJ1-2; D ambiguous. V was trimmed by 3 bases and J by 3 bases, leaving 5 bases between them. Germline CDR1 LNHDA, CDR2 SQIVND (reference sequence). This CDR3 region has 12 residues. CDR3: CASSISDYGYTF. CDR3 sequence (DNA): TGTGCCAGTAGTATCTCAGACTATGGCTACACCTTC.

The rearrangement uses TRBV10-1 and TRBJ1-5, with 8 nucleotides matching TRBD1. Germline V lookup: CDR1 WNHNN, CDR2 SYGVQD (reference sequence). The CDR3 spans 15 residues. V lost 7 bases to trimming and J lost 4 bases; unmatched junction nucleotides: 9. In DNA, the CDR3 is TGCGCCAGCATCGAGAAGACAGGGGAAAATCAGCCCCAGCATTTT. Its translation: CASIEKTGENQPQHF.

This rearrangement joins TRBV12-5 to TRBJ2-1; 10 bases are shared with TRBD2. CDR3 length: 14 amino acids. J was trimmed by 2 bases and V by 6 bases; bases with no gene match: 1. CDR1 is LGHNT, CDR2 FRNRAP, per germline. CDR3 sequence reads: CASGLAGTYNEQFF. The CDR3 region has the DNA TGTGCTAGTGGACTAGCGGGGACCTACAATGAGCAGTTCTTC.

The chain employs TRBV14 and TRBJ2-1; 9 positions agree with TRBD2. With 7 bases clipped from V and 3 bases from J, the junction kept 13 bases outside the gene matches. The germline gives CDR1 SGHDN, CDR2 FVKESK. This CDR3 has 17 amino acids. The CDR3 loop is CASTRGAGGLDYNEQFF. The CDR3 nucleotides are TGTGCCAGCACCCGGGGCGCGGGGGGGCTCGACTACAATGAGCAGTTCTTC.

In its sample, this clone was seen once. The chain carries TRBV27 and TRBJ1-1, with D possibly matching TRBD1 (6 bases). The CDR3 is 15 residues long. CDR1 and CDR2 (germline): MNHEY, SMNVEV (reference sequence). With 6 bases removed from V and 0 bases from J, the gap between germline ends came to 14 bases. The CDR3 loop reads CASSPTGLMNTEAFF. CDR3 nucleotides: TGTGCCAGCAGCCCCACAGGGCTGATGAACACTGAAGCTTTCTTT.

The V gene is TRBV7-8, the J gene TRBJ1-5; 7 bases are a match to TRBD1. With 5 bases clipped from V and 2 bases from J, the junction kept 6 bases outside the gene matches. The germline gives CDR1 SGHVS, CDR2 FQNEAQ. The CDR3 has 15 residues. CDR3 sequence: CASSPRTGRNQPQHF. Written as DNA, the CDR3 is TGTGCCAGCAGCCCAAGGACAGGCCGCAATCAGCCCCAGCATTTT.

The chain recombines TRBV12-3 or TRBV12-4 with TRBJ1-2; D is uncertain. V lost 3 bases and J 2 bases, leaving 7 bases between the germline ends. There are 13 residues in the CDR3. In DNA form, the CDR3 reads TGTGCCAGCAGTTTTAGCAGCAACTATGGCTACACCTTC. The encoded protein is CASSFSSNYGYTF.

V usage is TRBV7-3 and J usage is TRBJ1-1; D possibly corresponds to TRBD1 (5 bases). The CDR3 has 15 amino acids. Trimming stripped 1 base from V and 3 bases from J, with 12 bases between. CDR1 is SGHTA, CDR2 FQGTGA, per germline. This CDR3 reads CASSLMGTGDTEAFF. The CDR3 DNA is TGTGCCAGCAGCTTAATGGGGACCGGCGACACTGAAGCTTTCTTT.

J is TRBJ1-1 and V is TRBV5-5; D call uncertain. This CDR3 has 14 amino acids. Between the trimmed V and J ends, which lost 4 bases and 3 bases, there was a span of 13 bases. CDR1 and CDR2 (germline): SGHKS, YYEKEE (reference sequence). This CDR3 is CASSVEDQYTEAFF. The CDR3 DNA sequence: TGTGCCAGCAGCGTCGAGGACCAATACACTGAAGCTTTCTTT.

V usage is TRBV7-9 and J usage is TRBJ2-1; no reliable D call. This CDR3 is built from 13 residues. Looked up from germline, CDR1 is SEHNR and CDR2 is FQNEAQ (reference sequence). The V and J ends lost 4 bases and 4 bases respectively, with 8 bases between them. The CDR3 region is CASSSGSYNEQFF. The CDR3 bases are TGTGCCAGCAGCTCCGGGTCATACAATGAGCAGTTCTTC.

In its sample, this clone was seen once. The chain employs TRBV6-5 and TRBJ2-1, with 12 bases fitting TRBD2. This CDR3 is built from 15 residues. Germline CDR1 reads MNHEY; CDR2 reads SVGAGI. The trim removed 6 bases at V and 7 bases at J, leaving 7 bases unmatched. Here the CDR3 reads CASSVPSGGGNEQFF. The CDR3 DNA sequence: TGTGCCAGCAGCGTACCTAGCGGGGGGGGTAATGAGCAGTTCTTC.

The chain links TRBV6-2 or TRBV6-3 to TRBJ2-1; no firm D call. The V end was cut by 4 bases, the J end by 9 bases, with 10 bases between. The germline CDR1 and CDR2 sequences are MNHEY and SVGEGT. The CDR3 loop spans 12 amino acids. CDR3 region: CASSWSSGEQFF. CDR3 in DNA: TGTGCCAGCAGTTGGTCCTCCGGTGAGCAGTTCTTC.

CDR3 in amino acids: CASSYQHRGGTGELFF. CDR3 sequence (DNA): TGTGCCAGCAGTTATCAGCACAGGGGGGGGACCGGGGAGCTGTTTTTT. This chain uses TRBV6-5 with TRBJ2-2; D might be TRBD1 (8 bases). Germline loops: CDR1 MNHEY, CDR2 SVGAGI. The CDR3 spans 16 residues. V lost 3 bases and J 5 bases, leaving 16 bases between the germline ends.

The CDR3 sequence is CASSLGGTLANYGYTF. The CDR3 region has the DNA TGTGCCAGCAGCTTAGGAGGGACATTAGCTAACTATGGCTACACCTTC. The J gene is TRBJ1-2, the V gene TRBV7-9; the D gene is possibly TRBD1 (6 bases). V gave up 1 base and J gave up 0 bases, with 12 bases separating them. Germline V gene data show CDR1 as SEHNR and CDR2 as FQNEAQ (reference sequence). The CDR3 length is 16 residues. The full variable domain, completed using reference TRBV7-9 and TRBJ1-2, is DTGVSQNPRHKITKRGQNVTFRCDPISEHNRLYWYRQTLGQGPEFLTYFQNEAQLEKSRLLSDRFSAERPKGSFSTLEIQRTEQGDSAMYLCASSLGGTLANYGYTFGSGTRLTVV.

The chain employs TRBV7-2 and TRBJ2-5, with a possible D match to TRBD2 (5 bases). The germline V and J ends were trimmed by 1 base and 1 base, with 7 bases remaining between them. CDR3 length equals 14 residues. CDR1 and CDR2 (germline): SGHTA, FQGNSA. The CDR3 loop is CASSLGGFQETQYF. The CDR3 coding sequence is TGTGCCAGCAGCTTAGGAGGGTTCCAAGAGACCCAGTACTTC.

The gene calls are TRBV5-1 and TRBJ2-5, with 7 bases lining up with TRBD1. The germline gives CDR1 SGHRS, CDR2 YFSETQ. With 4 bases clipped from V and 1 base from J, the junction kept 7 bases outside the gene matches. This CDR3 is 15 amino acids long. This CDR3 is CASSIGTVSQETQYF. CDR3 in DNA: TGCGCCAGCAGCATAGGGACAGTGAGCCAAGAGACCCAGTACTTC.